The next 8 T cell receptor beta chains were all read from a single sample in a study of T cell responses to AZD1222 COVID-19 vaccine. TCRdb's table, derived via immunoSEQ multiplex PCR, lists solely in-frame clones and lacks some. The sample has around 200,000 clones; 85% to 90% are singletons. Sample: peripheral blood, taken on day 0 of AZD1222 vaccination. Receptors were obtained from an adult in good health.

This chain joins TRBV27 and TRBJ1-5; weak D call: TRBD1 (5 bases). This CDR3 spans 15 amino acids. Germline-derived CDR1 and CDR2 are MNHEY and SMNVEV (reference sequence). The V end was cut by 6 bases, the J end by 10 bases, with 22 bases between. This CDR3 reads CASSDRGKTGHPQHF. The CDR3 DNA reads TGTGCCAGCAGCGACCGGGGGAAAACGGGTCATCCCCAGCATTTT.

The chain combines TRBV30 with TRBJ2-3; D is unresolved. V gave up 1 base and J gave up 4 bases, with 12 bases separating them. CDR1 is GTSNPN and CDR2 is SVGIG in the germline V gene (reference sequence). The CDR3 sequence is 14 residues long. The CDR3 bases are TGTGCCTGGAGTGCTACGAGCCCGGCAGATACGCAGTATTTT. The encoded protein is CAWSATSPADTQYF.

This clone was counted between two and nine times. The rearrangement uses TRBV10-1 and TRBJ2-7; D may be TRBD1 (6 bases). The CDR3 contains 13 residues. Germline assignment: CDR1 WNHNN and CDR2 SYGVQD (reference sequence). CDR3: CAEAWDNHYEQYF. As DNA, the CDR3 is TGCGCAGAAGCCTGGGACAATCACTACGAGCAGTACTTC.

This sequence joins TRBV19 and TRBJ2-7, with D possibly TRBD2 on 5 matching bases. The germline V and J ends were trimmed by 4 bases and 2 bases, with 12 bases remaining between them. Germline CDR1 and CDR2: LNHDA and SQIVND (reference sequence). The length of the CDR3 is 14 residues. CDR3 region: CASSTTSTPYEQYF. The CDR3 region has the DNA TGTGCCAGTAGTACCACTAGTACACCCTACGAGCAGTACTTC.

This chain joins TRBV19 and TRBJ2-7, with 8 bases fitting TRBD1. After removal of 3 bases from V and 4 bases from J, the junction contained 5 bases not matched to a gene. From germline, CDR1 is LNHDA and CDR2 SQIVND (reference sequence). This CDR3 has 14 residues. The CDR3 DNA reads TGTGCCAGTAGTATTGGGCAGGGGGCTTACGAGCAGTACTTC. Translating it yields CASSIGQGAYEQYF.

The table lists this clone with a count of one. The V gene is TRBV9, the J gene TRBJ2-5; 13 bases match TRBD2. The junction had 5 bases not matched to a gene; V was cut back by 4 bases and J by 5 bases. CDR1 and CDR2 from the germline V gene are SGDLS and YYNGEE. There are 15 residues in the CDR3. CDR3 amino acids: CASSTLAGGQETQYF. The CDR3 nucleotides are TGTGCCAGCAGCACACTAGCGGGGGGGCAGGAGACCCAGTACTTC.

This clone has only a few counts. The V call is TRBV30, the J call TRBJ1-3; the match to TRBD1 covers 9 bases. V lost 2 bases, J lost 4 bases, and 6 bases stayed unmatched. The CDR3 length is 15 residues. Germline values: CDR1 GTSNPN, CDR2 SVGIG (reference sequence). The CDR3: CAWSIKTGGGNTIYF. Here the CDR3 DNA reads TGTGCCTGGAGTATTAAGACAGGGGGAGGAAACACCATATATTTT.

The chain joins TRBV19 to TRBJ1-5, with D perhaps TRBD1 (5 bases). Trimming removed 2 bases from V and 5 bases from J, with 10 bases in between. This CDR3 contains 14 residues. Germline CDR1 is LNHDA and CDR2 is SQIVND (reference sequence). CDR3: CASSIPGPDQPQHF. In DNA form, the CDR3 reads TGTGCCAGTAGTATACCGGGGCCCGATCAGCCCCAGCATTTT.